The 20 T cell receptor beta chains in this list originate from one sample, sequenced in a study of control samples from healthy donors and cancer patients. Clones were read by immunoSEQ multiplex PCR, and TCRdb kept only the in-frame ones, dropping some. The data show about 100,000 clones, roughly 92% seen once. The sample comprised blood. The receptors were gathered from a human donor in good health. The donor label of this sample is uncertain.

The chain uses TRBV5-6 and TRBJ2-1, with a tentative D call TRBD2 (6 bases). The V end lost 4 bases, the J end lost 4 bases, and 15 bases lay between the germline ends. CDR1 SGHDT and CDR2 YYEEEE come from the germline V gene. The CDR3 is 15 amino acids. In nucleotides, the CDR3 is TGTGCCAGCAGCCCGGTGGGGCTAGCGTACAATGAGCAGTTCTTC. Translated, it gives CASSPVGLAYNEQFF.

This chain connects TRBV7-9 to TRBJ1-2; 9 positions match TRBD1. CDR3 length: 14 amino acids. With V trimmed by 4 bases and J by 4 bases, 4 bases remained unmatched. Germline lookup yields CDR1 SEHNR and CDR2 FQNEAQ (reference sequence). CDR3 in amino acids: CASSSDRGLYGYTF. The CDR3 DNA reads as TGTGCCAGCAGCTCGGACAGGGGCCTCTATGGCTACACCTTC. Together with reference TRBV7-9 and TRBJ1-2, the CDR3 gives the full variable domain: DTGVSQNPRHKITKRGQNVTFRCDPISEHNRLYWYRQTLGQGPEFLTYFQNEAQLEKSRLLSDRFSAERPKGSFSTLEIQRTEQGDSAMYLCASSSDRGLYGYTFGSGTRLTVV.

The V and J genes are TRBV7-2 and TRBJ2-1; 10 nucleotides align to TRBD1. CDR1 SGHTA and CDR2 FQGNSA come from the germline V gene. The junction had 7 bases not matched to a gene; V was cut back by 5 bases and J by 6 bases. This CDR3 spans 15 amino acids. As DNA, the CDR3 is TGTGCCAGCAGCACGGGACAGGGGTATGTCAATGAGCAGTTCTTC. Protein product: CASSTGQGYVNEQFF.

This clone is a singleton in its sample. This chain connects TRBV5-1 to TRBJ1-4, with 7 bases matching TRBD1. From germline, CDR1 is SGHRS and CDR2 YFSETQ. Unmatched junction bases numbered 7, after V lost 5 bases and J lost 3 bases. The CDR3 sequence is 15 residues long. In DNA form, the CDR3 reads TGCGCCAGCAGATCAACAGGGGCTTCTAATGAAAAACTGTTTTTT. It codes for CASRSTGASNEKLFF.

This chain connects TRBV2 to TRBJ2-5; tentatively, D is TRBD1 (6 bases). The CDR3 is 12 residues long. Trimming shortened V by 3 bases and J by 5 bases, and 7 bases separated the two germline ends. The germline CDR1 and CDR2 sequences are SNHLY and FYNNEI. CDR3 sequence reads: CASSDDRETQYF. The CDR3 bases are TGTGCCAGCAGTGACGACAGGGAGACCCAGTACTTC.

This chain connects TRBV10-3 to TRBJ2-7; D perhaps matches TRBD1 (5 bases). Per the germline V gene, CDR1 is ENHRY and CDR2 is SYGVKD. V was pared by 4 bases and J by 4 bases, with 5 bases between. This CDR3 is built from 11 residues. The CDR3 spells CAISGQYEQYF. Written as DNA, the CDR3 is TGTGCCATCAGTGGACAGTACGAGCAGTACTTC.

This chain connects TRBV30 to TRBJ2-3, with no clear D. The V gene's germline CDR1 is GTSNPN and CDR2 SVGIG (reference sequence). V was pared by 0 bases and J by 0 bases, with 10 bases between. There are 15 residues in the CDR3. CDR3 protein: CAWSVFGISTDTQYF. The CDR3 bases are TGTGCCTGGAGTGTATTTGGGATTAGCACAGATACGCAGTATTTT.

This chain links TRBV30 with TRBJ1-1; 7 bases agree with TRBD1. This CDR3 has 17 residues. Germline CDR1 GTSNPN, CDR2 SVGIG (reference sequence). Unmatched junction bases numbered 15, after V lost 3 bases and J lost 2 bases. The CDR3 nucleotides read TGTGCCTGGAGCTCAAGGACCTACCAAGGGGGCAACACTGAAGCTTTCTTT. Its translation: CAWSSRTYQGGNTEAFF.

J is TRBJ1-3 and V is TRBV18, with TRBD1 as a possible D gene (6 bases). CDR3 length: 16 residues. V was clipped by 4 bases and J by 1 base, with 14 bases between them. Germline V lookup: CDR1 KGHSH, CDR2 LQKENI. This CDR3 reads CASSLEGGWSGNTIYF. Here the CDR3 DNA reads TGTGCCAGCTCACTGGAGGGGGGCTGGTCTGGAAACACCATATATTTT.

The chain is built from TRBV6-5 and TRBJ1-2; perhaps TRBD1 as D (5 bases). The germline V gene has CDR1 MNHEY and CDR2 SVGAGI. Trimming pared 8 bases from V and 8 bases from J, leaving 18 bases between. The CDR3 is made up of 13 amino acids. The CDR3 protein is CASLAFAGIGYTF. CDR3 DNA sequence: TGTGCCAGCTTAGCCTTCGCAGGGATAGGCTACACCTTC.

This chain connects TRBV5-1 to TRBJ2-1, with a possible D match to TRBD1 (5 bases). Trimming took 0 bases from V and 6 from J, leaving 16 bases between them. This CDR3 comprises 16 residues. CDR1 SGHRS and CDR2 YFSETQ come from the germline V gene. The CDR3 nucleotides are TGCGCCAGCAGCTTGGCCGTGGCTAAAAGGGGCAATGAGCAGTTCTTC. Amino acid sequence: CASSLAVAKRGNEQFF.

As to this clone: The junction departs from germline at one end; a sequencing error may be responsible. This chain links TRBV30 with TRBJ1-1; the D is unclear. This CDR3 spans 10 amino acids. Per the germline V gene, CDR1 is GTSNPN and CDR2 is SVGIG (reference sequence). CDR3 amino acids: CASRRTLTHF. In DNA, the CDR3 is TGTGCTTCCCGACGCACTTTAACCCACTTT.

The chain joins TRBV12-3 or TRBV12-4 to TRBJ1-1; 9 bases are a match to TRBD1. Trimming removed 6 bases from V and 13 bases from J; junction bases left unmatched: 12. CDR3 length equals 13 residues. The CDR3 loop is CASRTPGQGGVFF. The CDR3 region has the DNA TGTGCCAGCAGAACCCCGGGACAGGGAGGTGTTTTCTTT.

This clone was counted between two and nine times. The V and J genes are TRBV27 and TRBJ2-3, with D perhaps matching TRBD2 (6 bases). With 2 bases removed from V and 5 bases from J, the gap between germline ends came to 23 bases. The CDR3 runs to 18 residues. CDR1 and CDR2 from the germline V gene are MNHEY and SMNVEV (reference sequence). This chain's CDR3 is CASSLSSGGSSWRDTQYF. For the CDR3, the DNA is TGTGCCAGCAGTTTAAGTAGCGGTGGAAGCTCGTGGAGAGATACGCAGTATTTT.

The chain joins TRBV3-1 (or the pseudogene TRBV3-2) to TRBJ1-2; D not resolved. Germline CDR1 and CDR2: LGHDT and YNNKEL (reference sequence). Trimming took 4 bases from V and 4 from J, leaving 16 bases between them. There are 15 residues in the CDR3. The CDR3 reads CASSRSEGVGYGYTF. The CDR3 region has the DNA TGTGCCAGCAGCCGAAGCGAGGGAGTCGGCTATGGCTACACCTTC.

The gene calls are TRBV28 and TRBJ2-1; D is ambiguous. Germline CDR1 reads MDHEN; CDR2 reads SYDVKM. This CDR3 is 16 amino acids long. Trimming removed 7 bases from V and 0 bases from J, with 16 bases in between. The CDR3 DNA reads as TGTGCCAGCACCCCATCGAAGATGAGCTCCTACAATGAGCAGTTCTTC. Protein sequence: CASTPSKMSSYNEQFF.

The chain links TRBV6-5 to TRBJ1-2, with D perhaps matching TRBD1 (6 bases). The CDR3 has 13 amino acids. Germline V lookup: CDR1 MNHEY, CDR2 SVGAGI. V was trimmed by 6 bases and J by 8 bases, leaving 16 bases between them. CDR3 protein: CASSPQGQLGYTF. The CDR3 DNA follows: TGTGCCAGCAGCCCACAGGGACAATTGGGCTACACCTTC.

The V gene is TRBV19, the J gene TRBJ1-2; D gene uncertain. Germline loops: CDR1 LNHDA, CDR2 SQIVND (reference sequence). This CDR3 is built from 14 residues. V lost 7 bases to trimming and J lost 8 bases, with 20 bases between them. The CDR3 coding sequence is TGTGCCAGTACCCCCCGGACGTCACCCAGCGGCTACACCTTC. Amino acid sequence: CASTPRTSPSGYTF. The variable domain in full, completed from reference TRBV19 and TRBJ1-2, reads DGGITQSPKYLFRKEGQNVTLSCEQNLNHDAMYWYRQDPGQGLRLIYYSQIVNDFQKGDIAEGYSVSREKKESFPLTVTSAQKNPTAFYLCASTPRTSPSGYTFGSGTRLTVV.

The CDR3 is CASSYSGQANYGYTF. The CDR3 DNA sequence: TGTGCCAGCAGTTACTCTGGCCAAGCTAACTATGGCTACACCTTC. The chain recombines TRBV6-6 with TRBJ1-2; D uncertain. Germline CDR1 is MNHNY and CDR2 is SVGAGI (reference sequence). V lost 0 bases and J lost 0, with 8 bases in between. The CDR3 length is 15 residues.

The V call is TRBV5-1, the J call TRBJ2-3; 7 nucleotides align to TRBD1. V dropped 4 bases and J dropped 4; count of bases not matched to a gene: 6. The germline gives CDR1 SGHRS, CDR2 YFSETQ. The CDR3 extends over 14 amino acids. CDR3 in amino acids: CASSAGGSADTQYF. CDR3 nucleotides: TGCGCCAGCAGCGCAGGGGGTAGCGCAGATACGCAGTATTTT.